This T cell receptor beta chain was sequenced for a study of response to subunit inactivated influenza vaccine. The V gene's germline CDR1 is MNHEY and CDR2 SVGAGI. The CDR3 is made up of 15 amino acids. Deletions cut 4 bases from V and 3 bases from J, with 12 bases between. TCRdb itself ran the RT-PCR reads through MiXCR, one entry per CDR3 protein. The data show roughly 790,000 distinct CDR3 sequences, around 21% seen once. With respect to this clonotype: Its matching antigen is unknown.

General study findings and limits: Each seasonal influenza vaccination, the authors suggested, recruits few new T cells.

Sequencing used PBMCs from blood, obtained about 5 days after vaccination. The chain combines TRBV6-5 with TRBJ1-4; D ambiguous. This sequence was found in a man aged 45-65 years who received an inactivated influenza vaccine. This CDR3 reads CASSSLWDPNEKLFF. The CDR3, as DNA: TGTGCCAGCAGTTCTCTATGGGATCCTAATGAAAAACTGTTTTTT.